The entry below gives a single TCR beta chain sequence along with its context. CDR1 is SGHRS and CDR2 is YFSETQ in the germline V gene. The germline V and J ends were trimmed by 6 bases and 8 bases, with 14 bases remaining between them. This CDR3 spans 13 amino acids. The record originates from a study of blood T cell repertoires in COVID-19. Study information: Spain, Italy and the United States supplied samples that represented acute and convalescent COVID-19. The cDNA or gDNA used as material had been derived from T cells, B-cell-depleted T cells, or PBMCs.

Study processing details: Amplified reference gene primers provided the basis for estimating nucleated cell counts. Sequencing used immunoSEQ multiplex PCR; TCRdb keeps in-frame clones, though not all of them. V, J and clone size reflect that table, while D and trimming were determined from the DNA. The sample yields fewer than 50,000 clones, around 90% seen once. The receptor was derived from a man aged 55 to 70 with active or convalescent COVID-19. The sample was peripheral blood. J is TRBJ2-2 and V is TRBV5-1; D is possibly TRBD2 (5 bases). This CDR3 reads CASTLLAAGELFF. For the CDR3, the DNA is TGCGCCAGCACCCTTCTAGCTGCTGGGGAGCTGTTTTTT.